Listed below are T cell receptor beta chains from one sample, sequenced in a study of T cell repertoires in cytomegalovirus infection. Their antigens remain unidentified. TCRdb used MiXCR to reprocess the reads, holding one entry per CDR3 protein. This table holds roughly 990,000 distinct CDR3 sequences, less than 35% found once. This material consisted of cultured CD8+ T cells from PBMCs, taken from culture after CMV antigen stimulation. Receptor source: a human donor in good health (CMV status not recorded). Some clones in this sample may be carry-over from other donors' samples. Both conserved end residues are part of each CDR3. The D gene is left open where the match is weak. Expanded clones get a size class; other rows say once, few or many, or leave the size out.

TRBJ2-5 TRBV29-1 - - CSVEDTGTGTQYF TGCAGCGTTGAGGATACAGGGACCGGGACCCAGTACTTC
TRBJ2-2 TRBV12-5 - TRBD2 CASGFSGGSNTGELFF TGTGCTAGTGGTTTTAGCGGGGGGTCGAACACCGGGGAGCTGTTTTTT
TRBJ2-7 TRBV7-9 few - CASSFRTWEQYF TGTGCCAGCAGCTTCCGGACCTGGGAGCAGTACTTC
TRBJ2-1 TRBV7-6 few - CASSLSIKSYNEQFF TGTGCCAGCAGCTTAAGCATCAAATCCTACAATGAGCAGTTCTTC
TRBJ2-1 TRBV7-9 few - CASSSGQPEQFF TGTGCCAGCAGTTCCGGACAGCCCGAGCAGTTCTTC
TRBJ1-1 TRBV14 - - CASSAKWNTEAFF TGTGCCAGCAGCGCTAAGTGGAACACTGAAGCTTTCTTT
TRBJ1-5 TRBV7-6 - - CASSPWGSANQPQHF TGTGCCAGCAGCCCGTGGGGGTCAGCCAATCAGCCCCAGCATTTT
TRBJ2-1 TRBV2 - - CASTANNEQFF TGTGCCAGCACGGCCAACAATGAGCAGTTCTTC
TRBJ1-5 TRBV6-5 - - CASSYGAGNQPQHF TGTGCCAGCAGTTATGGGGCGGGAAATCAGCCCCAGCATTTT
TRBJ1-1 TRBV6-5 - - CASSLPSGAEAFF TGTGCCAGCAGTCTACCGAGCGGGGCTGAAGCTTTCTTT
TRBJ1-2 TRBV19 - TRBD1 CASSTDRESYTF TGTGCCAGTAGTACGGACAGGGAGAGCTACACCTTC
TRBJ2-3 TRBV4-1 - - CASSQVFTDTQYF TGCGCCAGCAGCCAAGTTTTCACAGATACGCAGTATTTT
TRBJ2-1 TRBV6-5 - - CASSYPDSNEQFF TGTGCCAGCAGTTACCCCGACAGCAATGAGCAGTTCTTC
TRBJ1-3 TRBV7-8 - - CASSLVGSGTIYF TGTGCCAGCAGCTTAGTTGGTTCTGGCACCATATATTTT
TRBJ2-1 TRBV27 few TRBD1 CASSPYPGQGPNNEQFF TGTGCCAGCAGCCCTTATCCAGGACAGGGACCCAACAATGAGCAGTTCTTC
TRBJ1-2 TRBV6-6 many TRBD1 CASSLTGTGDYGYTF TGTGCCAGCAGTTTAACCGGGACAGGGGACTATGGCTACACCTTC
TRBJ2-1 TRBV28 - TRBD1 CASSTGQGGYNEQFF TGTGCCAGCAGTACCGGACAGGGGGGTTACAATGAGCAGTTCTTC
TRBJ2-1 TRBV10-3 - - CAIRLSRGNNEQFF TGTGCCATCCGCCTCTCACGGGGGAACAATGAGCAGTTCTTC
TRBJ2-1 TRBV7-9 - - CAILNLSYNEQFF TGTGCCATCCTGAATTTGTCCTACAATGAGCAGTTCTTC
TRBJ2-5 TRBV24-1 - TRBD2 CATSDSRTSVQETQYF TGTGCCACCAGTGATTCCCGGACTAGCGTTCAAGAGACCCAGTACTTC
TRBJ2-3 TRBV4-2 few TRBD1 CASSQDGVIIQGDADTQYF TGTGCCAGCAGCCAAGATGGGGTAATTATACAGGGGGACGCAGATACGCAGTATTTT
TRBJ2-7 TRBV4-2 once - CASSQDSPYEQYF TGTGCCAGCAGCCAGGACAGCCCCTACGAGCAGTACTTC
TRBJ2-1 TRBV4-1 - - CASSPHGDEQFF TGCGCCAGCAGCCCACACGGTGATGAGCAGTTCTTC
TRBJ2-7 TRBV12-3/TRBV12-4 few - CASSLENAITDEQYF TGTGCCAGCAGTCTGGAAAATGCTATAACCGACGAGCAGTACTTC
TRBJ1-2 TRBV7-2 many - CASSLLGTPRTNYGYTF TGTGCCAGCAGCTTACTTGGGACTCCCCGAACCAACTATGGCTACACCTTC
TRBJ1-2 TRBV7-9 few TRBD1 CASSHREGAFYGYTF TGTGCCAGCAGCCACCGGGAGGGGGCATTCTATGGCTACACCTTC
TRBJ2-3 TRBV7-8 - TRBD2 CASSLERTSVGDTQYF TGTGCCAGCAGCTTAGAACGGACTAGCGTTGGAGATACGCAGTATTTT
TRBJ1-5 TRBV7-2 many - CASSLNRVSNQPQHF TGTGCCAGCAGCTTAAACAGGGTTAGCAATCAGCCCCAGCATTTT
TRBJ2-1 TRBV6-6 few - CASSPGPGEFF TGTGCCAGCAGTCCCGGGCCAGGGGAGTTCTTC
TRBJ2-1 TRBV9 few - CASSVAGDAGNEQFF TGTGCCAGCAGCGTAGCGGGGGATGCGGGCAATGAGCAGTTCTTC